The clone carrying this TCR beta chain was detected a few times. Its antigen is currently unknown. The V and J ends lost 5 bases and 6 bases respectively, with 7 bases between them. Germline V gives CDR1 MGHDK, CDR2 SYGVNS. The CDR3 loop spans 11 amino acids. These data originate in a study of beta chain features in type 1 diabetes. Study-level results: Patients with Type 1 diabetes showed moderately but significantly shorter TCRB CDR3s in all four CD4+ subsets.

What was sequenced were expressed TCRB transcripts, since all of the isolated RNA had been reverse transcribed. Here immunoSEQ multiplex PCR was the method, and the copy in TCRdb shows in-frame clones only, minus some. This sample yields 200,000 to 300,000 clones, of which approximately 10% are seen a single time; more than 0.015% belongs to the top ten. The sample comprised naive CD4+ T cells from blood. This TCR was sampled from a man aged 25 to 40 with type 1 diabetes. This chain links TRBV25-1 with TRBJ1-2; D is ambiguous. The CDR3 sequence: CASSRGDGYTF. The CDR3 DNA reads TGTGCCAGCAGTCGCGGGGATGGCTACACCTTC.